A selection of T cell receptor beta chains follows, all from one sample in a study of blood T cells in healthy people across ages. A single record per CDR3 protein comes from TCRdb applying MiXCR to the 5' RACE reads. The table shows approximately 730,000 distinct CDR3 sequences, with roughly 41% occurring only once. What was sequenced was blood. The receptors shown here come from a woman in her fifties or sixties in good health. CDR3s include the opening cysteine and the closing phenylalanine or tryptophan. The order of the fields is CDR3 length, D gene, clone size, V gene, J gene, CDR3 protein, CDR3 DNA. D genes are given only for firm matches. Only some rows state a clone size, as once, few, many or a class for expanded clones.

length: 21; D: TRBD2; size: .; V: TRBV5-1; J: TRBJ2-1; CDR3: CASSLILSSGTSGRDDNEQFF; DNA: TGCGCCAGCAGCTTGATCCTTTCCTCAGGGACTAGCGGGAGGGACGACAATGAGCAGTTCTTC
length: 12; D: .; size: .; V: TRBV30; J: TRBJ2-5; CDR3: CAWSLHLSDRYF; DNA: TGTGCCTGGAGTTTGCACCTATCAGATAGGTACTTC
length: 15; D: TRBD1; size: .; V: TRBV7-2; J: TRBJ2-5; CDR3: CASSGTGQGQETQYF; DNA: TGTGCCAGCAGCGGGACAGGGCAGGGCCAAGAGACCCAGTACTTC
length: 12; D: .; size: many; V: TRBV7-2; J: TRBJ2-7; CDR3: CASSVTGYEQYF; DNA: TGTGCCAGCAGCGTCACAGGCTACGAGCAGTACTTC
length: 15; D: .; size: few; V: TRBV7-2; J: TRBJ1-4; CDR3: CASSLSGTPNEKLFF; DNA: TGTGCCAGCAGCCTGTCAGGGACGCCTAATGAAAAACTGTTTTTT
length: 18; D: .; size: few; V: TRBV7-3; J: TRBJ2-6; CDR3: CASSLMRADGAGANVLTF; DNA: TGTGCCAGCAGCTTGATGCGGGCAGACGGGGCTGGGGCCAACGTCCTGACTTTC
length: 16; D: TRBD2; size: .; V: TRBV7-6; J: TRBJ2-7; CDR3: CASSQSSGGGSYEQYF; DNA: TGTGCCAGCAGCCAATCTAGCGGGGGTGGATCCTACGAGCAGTACTTC
length: 14; D: .; size: .; V: TRBV7-2; J: TRBJ2-7; CDR3: CASSRRSLVYEQYF; DNA: TGTGCCAGCAGCCGAAGGTCCCTAGTCTACGAGCAGTACTTC
length: 12; D: .; size: .; V: TRBV29-1; J: TRBJ2-5; CDR3: CSVGQVQETQYF; DNA: TGCAGCGTTGGACAGGTCCAAGAAACCCAGTACTTC
length: 17; D: TRBD1; size: .; V: TRBV7-9; J: TRBJ2-7; CDR3: CASSLAGGTGSSYEQYF; DNA: TGTGCCAGCAGCTTGGCCGGGGGGACAGGGAGCTCCTACGAGCAGTACTTC
length: 14; D: TRBD2; size: .; V: TRBV20-1; J: TRBJ2-3; CDR3: CSARHGLAEDTQYF; DNA: TGCAGTGCTAGACATGGACTAGCAGAAGATACGCAGTATTTT
length: 15; D: TRBD2; size: few; V: TRBV3-1; J: TRBJ2-1; CDR3: CASSQTPGGANEQFF; DNA: TGTGCCAGCAGCCAAACCCCGGGAGGGGCCAATGAGCAGTTCTTC
length: 15; D: .; size: .; V: TRBV20-1; J: TRBJ1-1; CDR3: CSALDGQLLNTEAFF; DNA: TGCAGTGCGCTAGATGGACAGCTGTTGAACACTGAAGCTTTCTTT
length: 12; D: .; size: .; V: TRBV20-1; J: TRBJ2-3; CDR3: CSARWGLDTQYF; DNA: TGCAGTGCTAGATGGGGGCTAGATACGCAGTATTTT
length: 16; D: TRBD2; size: many; V: TRBV20-1; J: TRBJ2-3; CDR3: CSAAPGLAIFTDTQYF; DNA: TGCAGTGCTGCGCCGGGACTAGCGATATTCACAGATACGCAGTATTTT
length: 14; D: TRBD2; size: many; V: TRBV18; J: TRBJ2-4; CDR3: CASSPPGLQGFQYF; DNA: TGTGCCAGCTCACCACCGGGACTACAAGGGTTTCAGTACTTC
length: 15; D: .; size: .; V: TRBV4-1; J: TRBJ2-2; CDR3: CASSLSGFNTGELFF; DNA: TGCGCCAGCAGCCTGAGCGGGTTTAACACCGGGGAGCTGTTTTTT
length: 16; D: .; size: .; V: TRBV6-5; J: TRBJ2-3; CDR3: CASRSGTTKTTDTQYF; DNA: TGTGCCAGCAGGTCCGGGACCACCAAAACCACAGATACGCAGTATTTT
length: 15; D: .; size: .; V: TRBV9; J: TRBJ2-5; CDR3: CASSVGAWREETQYF; DNA: TGTGCCAGCAGCGTAGGGGCCTGGAGGGAAGAGACCCAGTACTTC
length: 12; D: .; size: .; V: TRBV15; J: TRBJ2-5; CDR3: CATSQYEETQYF; DNA: TGTGCCACCAGCCAATACGAAGAGACCCAGTACTTC
length: 15; D: TRBD1; size: .; V: TRBV6-6; J: TRBJ2-3; CDR3: CASSLGQGHPDTQYF; DNA: TGTGCCAGCAGTTTGGGACAGGGACATCCTGATACGCAGTATTTT
length: 16; D: .; size: .; V: TRBV12-5; J: TRBJ2-4; CDR3: CASALKGAPAKNIQYF; DNA: TGTGCTAGTGCTCTGAAGGGCGCCCCAGCCAAAAACATTCAGTACTTC
length: 16; D: .; size: .; V: TRBV11-2; J: TRBJ1-1; CDR3: CASSLRPTGQGAEAFF; DNA: TGTGCCAGCAGCTTAAGGCCCACGGGGCAGGGCGCTGAAGCTTTCTTT
length: 12; D: TRBD1; size: many; V: TRBV3-1; J: TRBJ2-5; CDR3: CASSQGQGDSYF; DNA: TGTGCCAGCAGCCAAGGACAGGGGGACTCGTACTTC
length: 17; D: .; size: .; V: TRBV21-1; J: TRBJ2-1; CDR3: CASSKAPDRGSYNEQFF; DNA: TGTGCCAGCAGCAAAGCCCCTGACAGGGGGTCCTACAATGAGCAGTTCTTC
length: 14; D: .; size: .; V: TRBV9; J: TRBJ2-1; CDR3: CASSVMEYIDEQFF; DNA: TGTGCCAGCAGCGTAATGGAGTACATCGATGAGCAGTTCTTC
length: 16; D: .; size: .; V: TRBV12-3/TRBV12-4; J: TRBJ2-3; CDR3: CASKAVGGFGTDTQYF; DNA: TGTGCCAGCAAGGCGGTGGGCGGATTCGGCACAGATACGCAGTATTTT
length: 14; D: .; size: .; V: TRBV10-3; J: TRBJ2-7; CDR3: CAISEPTGIYEQYF; DNA: TGTGCCATCAGTGAGCCGACAGGCATCTACGAGCAGTACTTC
length: 13; D: TRBD2; size: .; V: TRBV20-1; J: TRBJ2-1; CDR3: CSARGLGESEQFF; DNA: TGCAGTGCTAGGGGACTAGGGGAGAGTGAGCAGTTCTTC